Listed below are T cell receptor beta chains from one sample, sequenced in a study of blood T cell repertoires in COVID-19. Some clones are missing from TCRdb's copy, which holds only in-frame ones; the method was immunoSEQ multiplex PCR. The sample has 300,000 to 350,000 clones; approximately 86% are singletons. Sequenced input: peripheral blood. The origin of the receptors is a man aged 18 to 35 with active or convalescent COVID-19. CDR3s include the opening cysteine and the closing phenylalanine or tryptophan. The order of the fields is V gene, D gene, clone size, J gene, CDR3 protein, CDR3 DNA. The D gene is left open where the match is weak. Size is omitted from some rows. Given values are once, few, many or a class for expanded clones.

>TRBV12-5|TRBD2|few|TRBJ2-3
CASGLVRDDAGVPDTQYF
TGTGCTAGTGGTTTGGTACGAGACGACGCGGGAGTCCCAGATACGCAGTATTTT
>TRBV7-9|-|-|TRBJ1-3
CASSPPATNSGNTIYF
TGTGCCAGCAGTCCCCCGGCGACAAACTCTGGAAACACCATATATTTT
>TRBV11-2|TRBD2|few|TRBJ2-1
CASSWRGLAGGNEQFF
TGTGCCAGCAGCTGGCGAGGACTAGCGGGGGGAAATGAGCAGTTCTTC
>TRBV28|-|few|TRBJ2-3
CASSLSLVGRRDTQYF
TGTGCCAGCAGTTTATCGTTGGTTGGTAGGAGGGATACGCAGTATTTT
>TRBV5-1|-|-|TRBJ1-4
CASSPDPSGEKLFF
TGCGCCAGCAGCCCGGACCCCTCGGGGGAAAAATTGTTTTTT
>TRBV5-1|TRBD1|-|TRBJ1-6
CASSSDRMNNSPLHF
TGCGCCAGCAGCTCGGACAGGATGAATAATTCACCCCTCCACTTT
>TRBV3-1/TRBV3-2|TRBD1|-|TRBJ2-2
CASSIQGAGELFF
TGTGCCAGCAGCATACAGGGGGCCGGGGAGCTGTTTTTT
>TRBV15|-|-|TRBJ2-1
CATSRDPQRANEQFF
TGTGCCACCAGCAGAGATCCCCAGCGAGCCAATGAGCAGTTCTTC
>TRBV27|-|-|TRBJ1-2
CASSSGANYGYTF
TGTGCCAGCAGTTCAGGGGCCAACTATGGCTACACCTTC
>TRBV28|TRBD1|-|TRBJ1-5
CASSPSAGGLNQPQHF
TGTGCCAGCAGTCCCTCGGCAGGGGGATTGAATCAGCCCCAGCATTTT
>TRBV27|-|-|TRBJ1-2
CASSPIPLSTSRGYTF
TGTGCCAGCAGTCCCATTCCCCTAAGTACGTCTCGGGGCTACACCTTC
>TRBV5-1|-|many|TRBJ2-7
CASSLTSRGEQYF
TGCGCCAGCAGCTTGACATCTCGTGGCGAGCAGTACTTC
>TRBV29-1|TRBD2|-|TRBJ2-7
CSAGLAGDYEQYF
TGCAGCGCCGGACTAGCGGGAGATTACGAGCAGTACTTC
>TRBV3-1/TRBV3-2|TRBD1|-|TRBJ2-7
CASSFLGSDRGSYEQYF
TGTGCCAGCAGCTTTTTAGGTTCGGACAGGGGCTCCTACGAGCAGTACTTC
>TRBV6-6|-|once|TRBJ2-5
CASSLTGETQYF
TGTGCCAGCTCTTTAACCGGGGAGACCCAGTACTTC
>TRBV7-6|TRBD1|-|TRBJ1-3
CASSSNRGYGNTIYF
TGTGCCAGCAGCTCCAACAGGGGGTATGGAAACACCATATATTTT
>TRBV6-5|-|-|TRBJ1-2
CASGGAALRGGYTF
TGTGCCAGCGGGGGGGCAGCTCTTCGAGGGGGCTACACCTTC
>TRBV27|TRBD2|-|TRBJ2-3
CASSWGLAYHTDTQYF
TGTGCCAGCAGTTGGGGACTAGCGTATCACACAGATACGCAGTATTTT
>TRBV19|TRBD1|-|TRBJ2-1
CASSRGQGPYNEQFF
TGTGCCAGTAGTAGGGGACAGGGTCCCTACAATGAGCAGTTCTTC
>TRBV6-5|-|-|TRBJ2-7
CASSRPRQSYEQYF
TGTGCCAGCAGTAGGCCGAGACAGTCCTACGAGCAGTACTTC
>TRBV5-5|-|-|TRBJ2-5
CASSLSGVGETQYF
TGTGCCAGCAGCTTGTCAGGGGTGGGAGAGACCCAGTACTTC
>TRBV7-8|TRBD1|few|TRBJ1-4
CASSARQGPTEKLFF
TGTGCCAGCAGCGCCCGACAGGGTCCAACCGAAAAACTGTTTTTT
>TRBV6-5|TRBD1|-|TRBJ1-1
CATHWTGEAFF
TGTGCCACCCACTGGACAGGGGAGGCTTTCTTT
>TRBV6-2/TRBV6-3|-|-|TRBJ1-2
CASSPNYGYTF
TGTGCCAGCAGTCCAAACTATGGCTACACCTTC
>TRBV15|TRBD1|-|TRBJ2-7
CATSRGGGQGAFEQYF
TGTGCCACCAGCAGAGGAGGCGGACAGGGGGCCTTCGAGCAGTACTTC
>TRBV19|TRBD2|-|TRBJ2-7
CASSELGGFYEQYF
TGTGCCAGTAGTGAACTGGGGGGGTTCTACGAGCAGTACTTC
>TRBV6-5|TRBD1|-|TRBJ2-4
CASSLRTGDIQYF
TGTGCCAGCAGTCTCCGGACAGGGGACATTCAGTACTTC
>TRBV4-1|-|-|TRBJ2-7
CASSQVLRQRMVSYEQYF
TGCGCCAGCAGCCAAGTTCTCAGGCAAAGGATGGTCTCCTACGAGCAGTACTTC
>TRBV5-1|-|-|TRBJ1-4
CASSLAARSGEKLFF
TGCGCCAGCAGCTTGGCGGCCAGGTCTGGCGAAAAACTGTTTTTT
>TRBV28|-|-|TRBJ1-1
CASSLGGRGTEAFF
TGTGCCAGCAGTTTAGGAGGACGGGGGACGGAAGCTTTCTTT
>TRBV27|-|-|TRBJ1-6
CASSFRAGSPLHF
TGTGCCAGCAGCTTCAGAGCAGGTTCACCCCTCCACTTT
>TRBV5-1|TRBD1|-|TRBJ1-3
CASSPQGTSGNTIYF
TGCGCCAGCAGCCCACAGGGGACCTCTGGAAACACCATATATTTT
>TRBV7-3|TRBD2|-|TRBJ2-1
CASSHEASGNNEQFF
TGTGCCAGCAGCCACGAGGCGAGCGGGAACAATGAGCAGTTCTTC
>TRBV28|-|-|TRBJ2-2
CASRKGGGGFTGELFF
TGTGCCAGCAGAAAGGGCGGGGGCGGTTTCACCGGGGAGCTGTTTTTT
>TRBV4-1|-|-|TRBJ1-5
CASSREAGGGNQPQHF
TGCGCCAGCAGCCGAGAGGCCGGGGGGGGCAATCAGCCCCAGCATTTT
>TRBV7-8|-|few|TRBJ1-5
CASSSPMETRGQPQHF
TGTGCCAGCAGCTCCCCAATGGAGACTAGGGGTCAGCCCCAGCATTTT
>TRBV11-2|TRBD1|-|TRBJ2-3
CASSFGQGIDTQYF
TGTGCCAGCAGCTTCGGACAGGGCATAGATACGCAGTATTTT
>TRBV6-1|TRBD2|-|TRBJ2-1
CASSGMYLGLGTNNEQFF
TGTGCCAGCAGTGGGATGTACCTAGGACTAGGAACTAACAATGAGCAGTTCTTC
>TRBV10-3|-|-|TRBJ2-5
CAISPGGGGDSQETQYF
TGTGCCATCAGTCCCGGAGGAGGTGGGGATTCTCAAGAGACCCAGTACTTC
>TRBV3-1/TRBV3-2|TRBD2|-|TRBJ2-1
CASSPNSGTQYNEQFF
TGTGCCAGCAGCCCGAATAGCGGGACTCAATACAATGAGCAGTTCTTC
>TRBV15|-|-|TRBJ2-2
CATSRVRVGNTGELFF
TGTGCCACCAGCAGAGTTAGAGTCGGGAACACCGGGGAGCTGTTTTTT
>TRBV4-1|-|-|TRBJ1-5
CASSQTGGVVNQPQHF
TGCGCCAGCAGCCAGACAGGCGGTGTGGTCAATCAGCCCCAGCATTTT